This T cell receptor (beta chain) stems from a study of graft-versus-host responses after intestinal transplantation. This CDR3 is 14 amino acids long. Trimming removed 1 base at V and 4 bases at J, with 8 bases between. Germline V CDR1 and CDR2: LNHNV, YYDKDF (reference sequence). Profiling relied on immunoSEQ multiplex PCR, and the TCRdb table lists in-frame clones only, not all of them. The repertoire holds tens of thousands of clones, 91% seen once, with more than 0.095% in the top ten. Concerning this clone itself: What it binds is not known.

The chain employs TRBV15 and TRBJ1-3; a weak D match, TRBD1 (5 bases). The source was unstimulated CD4+ T cells sorted from spleen or lymph node cells, collected before intestinal transplant. This TCR was recovered from a human donor who received an intestinal transplant. The CDR3 nucleotides read TGTGCCACCAGCAGAGTCCAGGGAGGAAACACCATATATTTT. Residues: CATSRVQGGNTIYF. Complete variable domain (other parts from reference TRBV15 and TRBJ1-3): DAMVIQNPRYQVTQFGKPVTLSCSQTLNHNVMYWYQQKSSQAPKLLFHYYDKDFNNEADTPDNFQSRRPNTSFCFLDIRSPGLGDTAMYLCATSRVQGGNTIYFGEGSWLTVV.